The T cell receptor beta chain described here comes from a study of OX40 agonist ivuxolimab in advanced cancers. Findings and caveats of the study: Fewer expanded clones were found on average in CD4+ than in CD8+ T cells.

Worth noting for this clone: The antigen remains unidentified.

Generated by immunoSEQ multiplex PCR, the TCRdb table keeps only in-frame clones and is missing some. The repertoire holds around 48,000 clones, approximately 77% seen once, with over 2% in the top ten. This receptor was identified in an adult with an advanced solid tumor such as melanoma, head and neck, liver or kidney cancer. The source material was CD4+ or CD8+ T cells sorted from blood, sampled in a trial of the OX40 agonist ivuxolimab.

The CDR3 here is CATRGEISQETQYF. As DNA, the CDR3 is TGTGCCACCAGAGGGGAGATTTCGCAAGAGACCCAGTACTTC. The chain employs TRBV2 and TRBJ2-5; D tentatively reads TRBD1 or TRBD2 (5 bases each). Per the germline V gene, CDR1 is SNHLY and CDR2 is FYNNEI. V shed 10 bases and J shed 2 bases, with 17 bases lying between them. CDR3 length: 14 amino acids.